These 15 T cell receptor beta chains share one sample of origin, sequenced in a study of blood T cells in healthy people across ages. A second about 7 to 12 cycle PCR used barcoded and J-beta primers. MiXCR, run by TCRdb on the 5' RACE reads, gives a single entry per CDR3 protein. Seen here are some 730,000 distinct CDR3 sequences, 20% to 25% observed once, and the top ten hold roughly 22%. The sample taken for sequencing was blood. The receptors stem from an older man in good health.

The table lists this clonotype with a few counts. The chain links TRBV18 to TRBJ1-5; 9 bases match TRBD1. Germline lookup yields CDR1 KGHSH and CDR2 LQKENI. With V trimmed by 6 bases and J by 4 bases, 7 bases remained unmatched. The CDR3 has 15 amino acids. In DNA form, the CDR3 reads TGTGCCAGCTCTACGGGACAGGGAATAAATCAGCCCCAGCATTTT. It is translated as CASSTGQGINQPQHF.

CDR3 loop: CAISEGQRDIGNTIYF. The CDR3 DNA is TGTGCCATCAGCGAGGGACAGAGAGATATTGGAAACACCATATATTTT. The chain employs TRBV10-3 and TRBJ1-3; 7 bases agree with TRBD1. This CDR3 region has 16 residues. Germline V gene data show CDR1 as ENHRY and CDR2 as SYGVKD. The V segment lost 6 bases and the J segment 3 bases; nucleotides outside the gene matches: 11.

The chain combines TRBV30 with TRBJ1-4; the D is unclear. V lost 3 bases and J 8 bases, leaving 19 bases between the germline ends. This CDR3 contains 15 residues. Looked up from germline, CDR1 is GTSNPN and CDR2 is SVGIG (reference sequence). CDR3 protein: CAWSPDATLGEKLFF. The DNA for the CDR3 is TGTGCCTGGAGCCCCGATGCGACATTAGGAGAAAAACTGTTTTTT.

The chain couples TRBV2 to TRBJ2-7; no firm D call. Trimming removed 7 bases from V and 0 bases from J, with 10 bases in between. The CDR3 has 13 residues. Germline V gene sequence: CDR1 SNHLY, CDR2 FYNNEI. The CDR3 DNA reads as TGTGCCAGCAATCAGGACCCCTCCTACGAGCAGTACTTC. It yields the protein CASNQDPSYEQYF.

The chain combines TRBV7-2 with TRBJ1-5; D possibly corresponds to TRBD1 (6 bases). V lost 4 bases and J lost 3, with 10 bases in between. Germline-derived CDR1 and CDR2 are SGHTA and FQGNSA. This CDR3 is built from 14 residues. The CDR3 region is CASSSGVDNQPQHF. The CDR3 coding sequence is TGTGCCAGCAGCTCAGGGGTGGACAATCAGCCCCAGCATTTT.

The CDR3, as DNA: TGTGCCAGCAGCTTTGAAGGCTCACCCCTCCACTTT. This sequence encodes CASSFEGSPLHF. The V call is TRBV7-9, the J call TRBJ1-6; D unresolved. Trimming left V 3 bases short and J 10 bases short, with 7 bases between. The CDR3 is made up of 12 amino acids. The germline V gene has CDR1 SEHNR and CDR2 FQNEAQ (reference sequence).

With respect to this clonotype: This could be a read error, since a much larger clone is one nucleotide away. The chain employs TRBV28 and TRBJ2-5; unclear D gene. The germline V gene has CDR1 MDHEN and CDR2 SYDVKM. The CDR3 covers 14 residues. V dropped 4 bases and J dropped 11 bases, with 20 bases sitting between them. The CDR3 DNA reads as TGTGCCAGCAGTTACGTAGAGGACGGGTCACAGCAGTACTTC. This sequence encodes CASSYVEDGSQQYF.

About this clonotype itself: One end of the junction fails to match germline, which may point to a read error. The chain couples TRBV7-2 to TRBJ2-1, with 10 bases lining up with TRBD2. In germline, CDR1 is SGHTA, CDR2 FQGNSA. The CDR3 consists of 12 residues. Here the CDR3 reads CASWTSGNKQFF. The CDR3 coding sequence is TGTGCCAGTTGGACTAGCGGCAATAAGCAGTTCTTC.

This clonotype came up a few times. The chain links TRBV12-3 or TRBV12-4 to TRBJ2-7; D uncertain. Trimming left V 4 bases short and J 5 bases short, with 12 bases between. The length of the CDR3 is 13 residues. The CDR3 here is CASSSFDPNEQYF. The CDR3 DNA follows: TGTGCCAGCAGTTCTTTCGACCCAAACGAGCAGTACTTC.

This clonotype was seen a handful of times. The gene calls are TRBV25-1 and TRBJ2-1; the D gene is possibly TRBD2 (5 bases). CDR3 size: 14 residues. V lost 5 bases and J 3 bases, leaving 11 bases between the germline ends. The V gene's germline CDR1 is MGHDK and CDR2 SYGVNS. In nucleotides, the CDR3 is TGTGCCAGCAGTCCACTAGGCGGCTACAATGAGCAGTTCTTC. Translated: CASSPLGGYNEQFF.

This clonotype was detected only a few times. The chain carries TRBV21-1 and TRBJ2-7; TRBD1, the D gene given by the table, was not confirmed from the DNA. TRBV21-1 is flagged as a pseudogene. The CDR3 loop spans 16 amino acids. CDR3 DNA: TGTGCCAGCAGCCCCCGAGGGCGGGGGCCTGAATACGAGCAGTACTTC. Translated, it gives CASSPRGRGPEYEQYF.

This clonotype was picked up a small number of times. This sequence joins TRBV20-1 and TRBJ2-4, with a weak D call TRBD2 (6 bases). Germline lookup yields CDR1 DFQATT and CDR2 SNEGSKA (reference sequence). Trimming pared 5 bases from V and 7 bases from J, leaving 18 bases between. The CDR3 has 14 residues. CDR3 protein: CSAGKGAGRNIQYF. DNA of the CDR3: TGCAGTGCTGGAAAGGGCGCAGGGAGGAACATTCAGTACTTC.

This clonotype was picked up a small number of times. The chain recombines TRBV9 with TRBJ2-7; TRBD2 might be the D (6 bases). Deletions cut 5 bases from V and 5 bases from J, with 20 bases between. Germline V gene sequence: CDR1 SGDLS, CDR2 YYNGEE. The CDR3 is made up of 15 amino acids. The CDR3 sequence: CASSRQRVIGNEQYV. In nucleotides, the CDR3 is TGTGCCAGCAGTCGACAGCGGGTGATTGGGAACGAGCAGTACGTC.

This clonotype was detected a few times. The chain carries TRBV7-8 and TRBJ2-6; D may match TRBD1 or TRBD2 (5 bases each). V was pared by 8 bases and J by 0 bases, with 23 bases between. From germline, CDR1 is SGHVS and CDR2 FQNEAQ. The CDR3 covers 19 residues. CDR3 protein: CASGSHLGTKDSGANVLTF. CDR3 DNA sequence: TGTGCCAGCGGCTCGCACCTGGGGACCAAAGACTCTGGGGCCAACGTCCTGACTTTC.

V is TRBV7-3 and J is TRBJ2-1; D remains unclear. This CDR3 contains 17 residues. Deletions cut 2 bases from V and 0 bases from J, with 14 bases between. Germline lookup yields CDR1 SGHTA and CDR2 FQGTGA. The CDR3 reads CASSLGDIASSYNEQFF. The CDR3 nucleotides read TGTGCCAGCAGCTTAGGGGATATAGCTTCCTCCTACAATGAGCAGTTCTTC.